This TCR beta chain was obtained from a study of blood T cell repertoires in COVID-19. Turning to the study itself: Researchers got acute and convalescent COVID-19 samples from the United States, Italy and Spain. PBMCs, B-cell-depleted T cells, or T cells were the source of the cDNA or gDNA that made up the material.

In the original analysis: Reference gene primers were amplified, and this amplification served to estimate nucleated cell counts. The method was immunoSEQ multiplex PCR; TCRdb's version includes in-frame clones alone and lacks a portion of them. V, J and clone size are taken as reported in that table, and D and trimming were inferred from the DNA itself. This sample has approximately 300,000 clones, with about nine tenths found just once. CDR3 size: 12 residues. The V end was cut by 3 bases, the J end by 8 bases, with 10 bases between. Germline-derived CDR1 and CDR2 are KGHSH and LQKENI. Only a few counts were recorded for this clone.

The TCR was taken from a man aged 50-60 years with active or convalescent COVID-19. Sequencing was performed on peripheral blood. The chain carries TRBV18 and TRBJ1-2; a weak D match, TRBD1 (6 bases). In DNA form, the CDR3 reads TGTGCCAGCTCACCTGCAGGGGTAGGCTACACCTTC. It translates to CASSPAGVGYTF.